One sample yielded the 2 T cell receptor beta chains listed below, sequenced in a study of cytomegalovirus exposure and HLA in healthy donors. It was with 60 Vbeta and 13 Jbeta primers that the PCR ran. TCRdb keeps only in-frame clones here, not all; method: immunoSEQ multiplex PCR. The data contain 200,000 to 250,000 clones, 65% to 80% of them singletons. The sample consisted of PBMCs. These receptor sequences come from a man in his forties or fifties in good health and CMV-seronegative.

V usage is TRBV11-2 and J usage is TRBJ2-7; 8 nucleotides align to TRBD2. Germline-derived CDR1 and CDR2 are SGHAT and FQNNGV. The junction had 17 bases not matched to a gene; V was cut back by 2 bases and J by 5 bases. The CDR3 is made up of 18 amino acids. As DNA, the CDR3 is TGTGCCAGCAGCTTAATCTCTTCTACTAGCGGACGACCCAACGAGCAGTACTTC. As protein: CASSLISSTSGRPNEQYF.

Only a few counts were recorded for this clone. The chain recombines TRBV5-4 with TRBJ1-1, with TRBD1 as a possible D gene (5 bases). The length of the CDR3 is 16 residues. V dropped 6 bases and J dropped 4 bases, with 22 bases sitting between them. Germline V gene sequence: CDR1 SGHNT, CDR2 YYREEE (reference sequence). The DNA of the CDR3 is TGTGCCAGCACACCCGCAGTAGGGGCCGCTGCCACTGAAGCTTTCTTT. As protein: CASTPAVGAAATEAFF. Filled out from reference TRBV5-4 and TRBJ1-1, the complete variable domain reads ETGVTQSPTHLIKTRGQQVTLRCSSQSGHNTVSWYQQALGQGPQFIFQYYREEENGRGNFPPRFSGLQFPNYSSELNVNALELDDSALYLCASTPAVGAAATEAFFGQGTRLTVV.